This entry lists 30 T cell receptor beta chains sequenced from one sample in a study of blood T cell repertoires in COVID-19. The protocol was immunoSEQ multiplex PCR, while the TCRdb copy is restricted to in-frame clones and leaves out a portion. Of hundreds of thousands of clones listed, over 85% were seen once; the top ten hold more than 9.5%. Sample: peripheral blood. The receptors were gathered from a woman between 25 and 40 years old with COVID-19, enrolled during active disease.

The chain uses TRBV19 and TRBJ2-5; weak D call: TRBD2 (6 bases). V was trimmed by 5 bases and J by 2 bases, leaving 15 bases between them. CDR1 LNHDA and CDR2 SQIVND come from the germline V gene (reference sequence). This CDR3 comprises 15 residues. The CDR3 loop is CASSSAGTSQETQYF. The CDR3 nucleotides read TGTGCCAGTAGTTCCGCCGGGACTTCGCAAGAGACCCAGTACTTC.

The chain is built from TRBV4-1 and TRBJ1-3; D remains unclear. CDR3 length equals 14 residues. With 4 bases removed from V and 4 bases from J, the gap between germline ends came to 11 bases. CDR1 is MGHRA and CDR2 is YSYEKL in the germline V gene. The CDR3 region is CASSRQNEGNTIYF. CDR3 nucleotide sequence: TGCGCCAGCAGCCGACAAAACGAGGGAAACACCATATATTTT.

V and J are TRBV9 and TRBJ2-3; D is perhaps TRBD2 (5 bases). Trimming shortened V by 2 bases and J by 6 bases, and 10 bases separated the two germline ends. The CDR3 is made up of 13 amino acids. CDR1 SGDLS and CDR2 YYNGEE come from the germline V gene. Here the CDR3 DNA reads TGTGCCAGCAGCGTTAGCGCTGGGGATACGCAGTATTTT. Protein product: CASSVSAGDTQYF.

The V call is TRBV6-1, the J call TRBJ2-7; TRBD2 is a possible D gene (6 bases). This CDR3 has 14 amino acids. Germline lookup yields CDR1 MNHNS and CDR2 SASEGT. V lost 3 bases, J lost 2 bases, and 11 bases lay in between. The CDR3 here is CASSDLAHPYEQYF. In DNA form, the CDR3 reads TGTGCCAGCAGTGATCTAGCGCATCCCTACGAGCAGTACTTC.

This sequence joins TRBV3-1 (or the pseudogene TRBV3-2) and TRBJ1-6, with 7 bases identical to TRBD1. This CDR3 comprises 14 residues. With 6 bases clipped from V and 10 bases from J, the junction kept 9 bases outside the gene matches. Germline CDR1 reads LGHDT; CDR2 reads YNNKEL (reference sequence). CDR3 amino acids: CASRLRGSSSPLHF. Here the CDR3 DNA reads TGTGCCAGCAGACTCAGGGGGAGTAGCTCACCCCTCCACTTT.

The chain uses TRBV28 and TRBJ1-2; possible D gene TRBD1, 6 bases. Germline assignment: CDR1 MDHEN and CDR2 SYDVKM. V lost 6 bases and J 6 bases, leaving 11 bases between the germline ends. The CDR3 spans 12 residues. The CDR3: CASRKDRNGYTF. The CDR3 coding sequence is TGTGCCAGCAGAAAAGACAGGAATGGCTACACCTTC.

This clone was observed once. This chain links TRBV5-1 with TRBJ2-1, with D perhaps TRBD1 (6 bases). This CDR3 comprises 14 residues. Germline CDR1 is SGHRS and CDR2 is YFSETQ. The V and J ends lost 0 bases and 4 bases respectively, with 8 bases between them. The CDR3 loop reads CASSLEGVYNEQFF. The CDR3 DNA sequence: TGCGCCAGCAGCTTGGAGGGGGTGTACAATGAGCAGTTCTTC.

V is TRBV6-1 and J is TRBJ1-5, with D uncertain. The V end lost 3 bases, the J end lost 4 bases, and 13 bases lay between the germline ends. The CDR3 covers 15 residues. CDR1 MNHNS and CDR2 SASEGT come from the germline V gene. CDR3 nucleotide sequence: TGTGCCAGCAGTGAGGAGAGGCAGATAAATCAGCCCCAGCATTTT. Its translation is CASSEERQINQPQHF.

V usage is TRBV19 and J usage is TRBJ2-3; tentative D call: TRBD2 (5 bases). Germline assignment: CDR1 LNHDA and CDR2 SQIVND (reference sequence). The V gene lost 1 base and the J gene lost 2 bases, with 22 bases spanning the gap. The CDR3 covers 19 residues. CDR3 in amino acids: CASSIGPRGRPPNTDTQYF. CDR3 DNA: TGTGCCAGTAGTATAGGACCTCGGGGTAGACCCCCCAACACAGATACGCAGTATTTT.

The DNA for the CDR3 is TGTGCCAGCAGCTTGGCCCTAGCGGGGCAAGAGACCCAGTACTTC. Translating gives CASSLALAGQETQYF. This rearrangement joins TRBV5-6 to TRBJ2-5; 9 bases map to TRBD2. The germline V gene encodes CDR1 SGHDT and CDR2 YYEEEE. V shed 0 bases, J shed 2 bases, and the junction held 2 bases outside the gene matches. This CDR3 spans 15 amino acids.

The CDR3 DNA reads TGTGCCTGCTCGGGGGGGCCCATCAATGAGCAGTTCTTC. It yields the protein CACSGGPINEQFF. The chain is built from TRBV30 and TRBJ2-1, with 8 bases that match TRBD2. Trimming at V came to 6 bases and at J to 6 bases, leaving 7 bases not matched to a gene. This CDR3 has 13 residues. Germline CDR1 reads GTSNPN; CDR2 reads SVGIG (reference sequence).

This CDR3 is CASSYSVSASQPQHF. CDR3 nucleotides: TGTGCCAGCAGTTACTCTGTCAGTGCATCCCAGCCCCAGCATTTT. The chain has TRBV6-5 and TRBJ1-5; D not resolved. Germline V lookup: CDR1 MNHEY, CDR2 SVGAGI. This CDR3 is built from 15 residues. V dropped 0 bases and J dropped 7 bases, with 13 bases sitting between them.

CDR3 residues: CASSTSPGVNQPQHF. CDR3 sequence (DNA): TGTGCCAGCAGCACCTCCCCGGGGGTCAATCAGCCCCAGCATTTT. The J gene is TRBJ1-5, the V gene TRBV7-9; a weak D match, TRBD1 (5 bases). The CDR3 contains 15 residues. The germline gives CDR1 SEHNR, CDR2 FQNEAQ (reference sequence). V dropped 5 bases and J dropped 3 bases, with 14 bases sitting between them.

The CDR3 protein is CASRDRVGHNEQFF. DNA of the CDR3: TGTGCCAGCAGAGACAGGGTCGGACACAATGAGCAGTTCTTC. This chain joins TRBV6-5 and TRBJ2-1, with TRBD1 identical over 7 bases. CDR3 length: 14 residues. The germline CDR1 and CDR2 sequences are MNHEY and SVGAGI. V dropped 6 bases and J dropped 5; count of bases not matched to a gene: 7.

This clone showed up just a few times. V and J are TRBV5-5 and TRBJ1-5; 9 positions agree with TRBD1. The CDR3 extends over 14 amino acids. V shed 0 bases and J 6 bases; nucleotides not matched to a gene: 1. The germline gives CDR1 SGHKS, CDR2 YYEKEE (reference sequence). The CDR3 sequence: CASSLGTGAQPQHF. The CDR3, as DNA: TGTGCCAGCAGCTTGGGGACAGGGGCTCAGCCCCAGCATTTT.

The chain joins TRBV6-1 to TRBJ1-1, with a tentative D call TRBD1 (6 bases). Germline loops: CDR1 MNHNS, CDR2 SASEGT. The CDR3 runs to 16 residues. Trimming took 1 base from V and 5 from J, leaving 17 bases between them. The CDR3 loop reads CASSEEGGQGGTEAFF. The CDR3 DNA reads as TGTGCCAGCAGTGAAGAGGGGGGGCAGGGAGGGACTGAAGCTTTCTTT.

The chain uses TRBV11-2 and TRBJ1-2, with D unresolved. This CDR3 region has 14 residues. Trimming left V 0 bases short and J 3 bases short, with 8 bases between. The V gene's germline CDR1 is SGHAT and CDR2 FQNNGV. CDR3 region: CASSLDYSYYGYTF. CDR3 bases: TGTGCCAGCAGCTTAGATTACAGTTACTATGGCTACACCTTC.

The chain combines TRBV19 with TRBJ1-2; 7 bases agree with TRBD1. Trimming cost V 2 bases and J 7 bases; bases outside gene matches: 10. The germline V gene encodes CDR1 LNHDA and CDR2 SQIVND (reference sequence). The CDR3 contains 15 residues. The CDR3 DNA follows: TGTGCCAGTAGTATATCGTTCCGGTCAGGGGGTGGCTACACCTTC. Encoded protein: CASSISFRSGGGYTF.

The V call is TRBV18, the J call TRBJ2-5, with 9 bases that match TRBD1. The CDR3 has 14 residues. Germline values: CDR1 KGHSH, CDR2 LQKENI. V trimming: 4 bases; J trimming: 4 bases; junction bases outside the gene matches: 4. The chain's CDR3 is CASSRGQGGETQYF. CDR3 sequence (DNA): TGTGCCAGCTCACGGGGACAGGGAGGAGAGACCCAGTACTTC.

The rearrangement uses TRBV27 and TRBJ1-5; D ambiguous. Germline loops: CDR1 MNHEY, CDR2 SMNVEV (reference sequence). This CDR3 contains 13 residues. Trimming left V 8 bases short and J 6 bases short, with 14 bases between. CDR3 protein: CASGQGLSQPQHF. The CDR3 DNA reads TGTGCCAGCGGCCAAGGACTATCTCAGCCCCAGCATTTT.

There are a few counts of this clone. The chain employs TRBV5-1 and TRBJ1-4, with D perhaps matching TRBD1 (5 bases). The CDR3 extends over 16 amino acids. From germline, CDR1 is SGHRS and CDR2 YFSETQ. Trimming took 0 bases from V and 12 from J, leaving 21 bases between them. As DNA, the CDR3 is TGCGCCAGCAGCTTGGTAAGGGCAGGCCCTGAAGGGGAACTGTTTTTT. It translates to CASSLVRAGPEGELFF.

The V and J genes are TRBV6-1 and TRBJ1-2; D perhaps matches TRBD1 (5 bases). The germline V gene encodes CDR1 MNHNS and CDR2 SASEGT. This CDR3 region has 16 residues. Between the trimmed V and J ends, which lost 4 bases and 3 bases, there was a span of 18 bases. CDR3 in amino acids: CASSGGVRWGDYGYTF. CDR3 in DNA: TGTGCCAGCAGTGGGGGGGTTCGGTGGGGTGACTATGGCTACACCTTC.

V is TRBV13 and J is TRBJ1-1; the match to TRBD1 covers 10 bases. V trimming: 4 bases; J trimming: 5 bases; junction bases outside the gene matches: 13. From germline, CDR1 is PRHDT and CDR2 FYEKMQ (reference sequence). The CDR3 is 17 residues long. The CDR3 loop is CASSSRTTGGLVTEAFF. The CDR3 DNA reads as TGTGCCAGCAGCTCCCGAACGACAGGGGGCTTGGTAACTGAAGCTTTCTTT.

The gene calls are TRBV7-2 and TRBJ2-7; a possible D gene is TRBD1 (6 bases). The germline gives CDR1 SGHTA, CDR2 FQGNSA. CDR3 length: 13 residues. V was shortened by 1 base and J by 7 bases, with 11 bases between the two germline ends. Here the CDR3 DNA reads TGTGCCAGCAGCTTAGGGACAGCGAGAGAGCAGTACTTC. Its translation is CASSLGTAREQYF.

In DNA form, the CDR3 reads TGTGCCAGCAGCTTAAGGGGCGGGGGGAGCACAGATACGCAGTATTTT. Translation: CASSLRGGGSTDTQYF. The V gene is TRBV7-9, the J gene TRBJ2-3; 8 bases match TRBD2. The ends lost 2 bases at V and 0 bases at J; junction bases unmatched: 4. CDR1 is SEHNR and CDR2 is FQNEAQ in the germline V gene (reference sequence). The CDR3 totals 16 residues. The entire variable domain, with the rest obtained from reference TRBV7-9 and TRBJ2-3, is as follows: DTGVSQNPRHKITKRGQNVTFRCDPISEHNRLYWYRQTLGQGPEFLTYFQNEAQLEKSRLLSDRFSAERPKGSFSTLEIQRTEQGDSAMYLCASSLRGGGSTDTQYFGPGTRLTVL.

This clone appeared once. V is TRBV19 and J is TRBJ1-3, with D possibly matching TRBD1 (6 bases). The length of the CDR3 is 16 residues. The V gene's germline CDR1 is LNHDA and CDR2 SQIVND (reference sequence). The ends were cut back, 7 bases at V and 1 base at J, with 17 bases in the middle. CDR3 in amino acids: CASTGRGGGSGNTIYF. The DNA of the CDR3 is TGTGCCAGTACCGGGAGGGGGGGTGGATCTGGAAACACCATATATTTT.

This chain connects TRBV5-5 to TRBJ1-4; TRBD1 matches at 7 bases. Trimming took 0 bases from V and 5 from J; bases not matched to a gene: 4. In germline, CDR1 is SGHKS, CDR2 YYEKEE (reference sequence). There are 15 residues in the CDR3. This CDR3 reads CASSLEDRLNEKLFF. CDR3 nucleotide sequence: TGTGCCAGCAGCTTGGAGGACAGGTTGAATGAAAAACTGTTTTTT.

The chain has TRBV3-1 (or the pseudogene TRBV3-2) and TRBJ2-3, with no clear D. Trimming took off 4 bases at V and 3 bases at J, with 5 bases between the two ends. Germline V CDR1 and CDR2: LGHDT, YNNKEL (reference sequence). The CDR3 is 12 residues long. The CDR3 DNA reads TGTGCCAGCAGCCTTCGGACAGATACGCAGTATTTT. This encodes CASSLRTDTQYF.

This clone showed up just once. The rearrangement uses TRBV19 and TRBJ2-7, with D maybe TRBD2 (6 bases). V was clipped by 5 bases and J by 6 bases, with 17 bases between them. CDR1 LNHDA and CDR2 SQIVND come from the germline V gene (reference sequence). The CDR3 spans 14 residues. In nucleotides, the CDR3 is TGTGCCAGTAGTCGGCCGGGACGGGGGTCCGAGCAGTACTTC. Translation: CASSRPGRGSEQYF.

The V call is TRBV5-1, the J call TRBJ2-2; D may be TRBD2 (6 bases). The germline V and J ends were trimmed by 5 bases and 7 bases, with 9 bases remaining between them. CDR3 length: 12 amino acids. CDR1 and CDR2 from the germline V gene are SGHRS and YFSETQ. The CDR3 sequence is CASRVSGGELFF. The CDR3 nucleotides are TGCGCCAGCAGAGTTAGCGGCGGGGAGCTGTTTTTT.